Each of the 27 T cell receptor beta chains below was sequenced from the same sample in a study of cytomegalovirus exposure and HLA in healthy donors. Profiling relied on immunoSEQ multiplex PCR, and the TCRdb table lists in-frame clones only, not all of them. The sample lists approximately 260,000 clones; around 88% were seen once. Sequenced: PBMCs. The receptors were sampled from a woman in her 30s in good health and CMV-seropositive.

The CDR3 loop reads CASSYVGQGVREQYF. For the CDR3, the DNA is TGTGCCAGCAGTTACGTGGGACAGGGGGTCCGCGAGCAGTACTTC. This chain connects TRBV6-6 to TRBJ2-7; TRBD1 agrees at 11 bases. The germline gives CDR1 MNHNY, CDR2 SVGAGI (reference sequence). V was pared by 2 bases and J by 6 bases, with 6 bases of the junction left unmatched. This CDR3 spans 15 amino acids.

This chain links TRBV18 with TRBJ2-3; D is possibly TRBD1 (5 bases). V lost 4 bases and J 4 bases, leaving 15 bases between the germline ends. Germline lookup yields CDR1 KGHSH and CDR2 LQKENI. This CDR3 is built from 15 residues. CDR3 amino acids: CASSRLQAPSDTQYF. CDR3 DNA sequence: TGTGCCAGCTCACGCCTACAGGCACCCTCAGATACGCAGTATTTT.

This clone came up a few times. V and J are TRBV4-2 and TRBJ1-2; weak D call: TRBD1 (6 bases). V lost 3 bases and J lost 1, with 9 bases in between. The CDR3 has 14 residues. Germline V gene sequence: CDR1 LGHNA, CDR2 YNFKEQ. This CDR3 reads CASSHGQFNYGYTF. In DNA form, the CDR3 reads TGTGCCAGCAGCCACGGACAGTTTAACTATGGCTACACCTTC.

The chain couples TRBV19 to TRBJ1-1; 7 bases fit TRBD1. Germline assignment: CDR1 LNHDA and CDR2 SQIVND (reference sequence). J was trimmed by 5 bases and V by 5 bases; bases with no gene match: 5. This CDR3 comprises 13 residues. The CDR3 nucleotides read TGTGCCAGTAGTTTGCAGGGGGGTACTGAAGCTTTCTTT. It codes for CASSLQGGTEAFF.

The chain couples TRBV6-5 to TRBJ1-2; perhaps TRBD1 as D (6 bases). V lost 7 bases and J 4 bases, leaving 16 bases between the germline ends. Germline values: CDR1 MNHEY, CDR2 SVGAGI. CDR3 length equals 14 residues. CDR3 sequence (DNA): TGTGCCAGCACCTCTTTGGACAGAGGCTATGGCTACACCTTC. It codes for CASTSLDRGYGYTF.

This chain links TRBV19 with TRBJ2-3, with 7 bases fitting TRBD2. This CDR3 is built from 16 residues. The V gene's germline CDR1 is LNHDA and CDR2 SQIVND (reference sequence). Losses at the gene ends were 3 bases for V and 4 bases for J; bases not matched to a gene: 10. This CDR3 reads CASSIAPGLPSDTQYF. Written as DNA, the CDR3 is TGTGCCAGTAGTATTGCCCCGGGACTACCCTCAGATACGCAGTATTTT.

This chain joins TRBV7-9 and TRBJ2-7; perhaps TRBD2 as D (7 bases). Germline CDR1 and CDR2: SEHNR and FQNEAQ (reference sequence). The V end was cut by 1 base, the J end by 2 bases, with 12 bases between. There are 15 residues in the CDR3. CDR3 amino acids: CASSLVRGGTYEQYF. CDR3 in DNA: TGTGCCAGCAGCTTAGTAAGGGGGGGGACCTACGAGCAGTACTTC.

This clone has only one observation. V gene TRBV7-9 combines with J gene TRBJ2-3; D might be TRBD1 (5 bases). The CDR3 has 16 amino acids. V was shortened by 5 bases and J by 6 bases, with 21 bases between the two germline ends. CDR1 SEHNR and CDR2 FQNEAQ come from the germline V gene (reference sequence). CDR3 sequence reads: CASSPQFQGSGDTQYF. The CDR3 DNA is TGTGCCAGCAGCCCGCAATTCCAGGGCTCTGGGGATACGCAGTATTTT.

The chain has TRBV30 and TRBJ2-1; 7 bases are shared with TRBD2. This CDR3 contains 16 residues. The V gene's germline CDR1 is GTSNPN and CDR2 SVGIG (reference sequence). V dropped 1 base and J dropped 2; count of bases not matched to a gene: 8. The CDR3 loop is CAWSGRVAGPYNEQFF. CDR3 in DNA: TGTGCCTGGAGTGGGAGGGTAGCGGGCCCCTACAATGAGCAGTTCTTC.

The chain carries TRBV6-5 and TRBJ1-1; 8 bases are shared with TRBD1. The V gene end was trimmed by 6 bases and the J gene end by 3 bases; junction bases not matched to a gene: 9. Germline values: CDR1 MNHEY, CDR2 SVGAGI. This CDR3 has 15 residues. This CDR3 is CASSLDRGWYTEAFF. DNA for the CDR3: TGTGCCAGCAGCCTCGACAGGGGATGGTACACTGAAGCTTTCTTT.

This clone was counted a few times. The chain has TRBV27 and TRBJ2-7; tentatively, D is TRBD1 (6 bases). This CDR3 has 13 amino acids. Germline CDR1 is MNHEY and CDR2 is SMNVEV (reference sequence). The V gene lost 8 bases and the J gene lost 1 base, with 12 bases spanning the gap. This CDR3 is CASAAQGSYEQYF. The CDR3 coding sequence is TGTGCCAGCGCGGCCCAGGGGTCCTACGAGCAGTACTTC.

The rearrangement joins TRBV19 to TRBJ2-1; 10 positions agree with TRBD1. J lost 3 bases, V lost 7 bases, and 15 bases had no gene match. This CDR3 region has 18 residues. CDR1 LNHDA and CDR2 SQIVND come from the germline V gene (reference sequence). The DNA for the CDR3 is TGTGCCAGTACAAGTAGGACAGGGGGGGAGCGGGGCTACAATGAGCAGTTCTTC. This translates into CASTSRTGGERGYNEQFF.

The CDR3 bases are TGTGCCATCAGTGAGATTCAGGCTAAAGGGGGTGAAGCTTTCTTT. As protein: CAISEIQAKGGEAFF. V gene TRBV10-3 combines with J gene TRBJ1-1; tentatively, D is TRBD1 (6 bases). The CDR3 runs 15 residues. The germline CDR1 and CDR2 sequences are ENHRY and SYGVKD. V was shortened by 2 bases and J by 7 bases, with 17 bases between the two germline ends.

The sample holds a few counts of this clone. This chain links TRBV6-1 with TRBJ2-1; TRBD2 is a possible D gene (5 bases). The CDR3 is made up of 15 amino acids. The V gene's germline CDR1 is MNHNS and CDR2 SASEGT. Trimming left V 7 bases short and J 2 bases short, with 15 bases between. CDR3 protein: CASMRAAGPYNEQFF. The CDR3 coding sequence is TGTGCCAGCATGAGGGCGGCTGGACCCTACAATGAGCAGTTCTTC.

The chain employs TRBV18 and TRBJ2-1; TRBD2 matches at 12 bases. CDR3 length equals 16 residues. In germline, CDR1 is KGHSH, CDR2 LQKENI. V lost 1 base, J lost 4 bases, and 2 bases stayed unmatched. CDR3 residues: CASSPRTSGTYNEQFF. The CDR3 DNA sequence: TGTGCCAGCTCACCACGGACTAGCGGGACGTACAATGAGCAGTTCTTC. The variable domain in full, with the rest retrieved from reference TRBV18 and TRBJ2-1, is NAGVMQNPRHLVRRRGQEARLRCSPMKGHSHVYWYRQLPEEGLKFMVYLQKENIIDESGMPKERFSAEFPKEGPSILRIQQVVRGDSAAYFCASSPRTSGTYNEQFFGPGTRLTVL.

This clone has only one observation. The rearrangement uses TRBV27 and TRBJ2-7, with D possibly being TRBD1 (5 bases). V was trimmed by 3 bases and J by 3 bases, leaving 15 bases between them. Looked up from germline, CDR1 is MNHEY and CDR2 is SMNVEV (reference sequence). This CDR3 comprises 15 residues. CDR3 residues: CASSFRLNRNYEQYF. As DNA, the CDR3 is TGTGCCAGCAGTTTCAGGCTCAACAGGAACTACGAGCAGTACTTC.

This chain uses TRBV19 with TRBJ2-7, with 9 bases identical to TRBD1. The CDR3 covers 14 residues. Germline V gives CDR1 LNHDA, CDR2 SQIVND (reference sequence). J lost 5 bases, V lost 5 bases, and 7 bases had no gene match. The CDR3 DNA reads as TGTGCCAGTAGTTCCCGACAGGGGGTAAACGAGCAGTACTTC. Its protein product is CASSSRQGVNEQYF.

The gene calls are TRBV7-9 and TRBJ1-3; D remains ambiguous. In germline, CDR1 is SEHNR, CDR2 FQNEAQ (reference sequence). Trimming shortened V by 5 bases and J by 1 base, and 9 bases separated the two germline ends. This CDR3 is 14 amino acids long. The CDR3 reads CASSLTGSGNTIYF. CDR3 nucleotides: TGTGCCAGCAGCCTGACGGGGTCTGGAAACACCATATATTTT.

The chain carries TRBV19 and TRBJ1-5, with D possibly matching TRBD1 (5 bases). Looked up from germline, CDR1 is LNHDA and CDR2 is SQIVND (reference sequence). This CDR3 has 17 residues. The germline V and J ends were trimmed by 3 bases and 7 bases, with 22 bases remaining between them. CDR3 coding DNA: TGTGCCAGTAGTATGCGGTTGTCGACAGCGATCGGCCAGCCCCAGCATTTT. Protein product: CASSMRLSTAIGQPQHF.

The chain joins TRBV15 to TRBJ2-2; 8 positions match TRBD1. Looked up from germline, CDR1 is LNHNV and CDR2 is YYDKDF (reference sequence). The CDR3 has 15 residues. J was trimmed by 4 bases and V by 7 bases; bases with no gene match: 8. CDR3 loop: CATTGDRLGTGELFF. The DNA for the CDR3 is TGTGCCACCACCGGGGACAGGTTAGGCACCGGGGAGCTGTTTTTT.

The CDR3 loop reads CASSAHTENTEAFF. CDR3 coding DNA: TGTGCCAGCAGTGCCCACACAGAGAACACTGAAGCTTTCTTT. The rearrangement joins TRBV27 to TRBJ1-1; D is undetermined. This CDR3 has 14 amino acids. The germline gives CDR1 MNHEY, CDR2 SMNVEV (reference sequence). Trimming stripped 5 bases from V and 1 base from J, with 11 bases between.

The chain recombines TRBV19 with TRBJ2-2; 10 nucleotides align to TRBD1. The CDR3 is made up of 15 amino acids. J lost 7 bases, V lost 4 bases, and 6 bases had no gene match. Germline-derived CDR1 and CDR2 are LNHDA and SQIVND (reference sequence). For the CDR3, the DNA is TGTGCCAGTAGTAGCCGGGACAGGGGATTCGGGGAGCTGTTTTTT. This gives the protein CASSSRDRGFGELFF.

The chain couples TRBV13 to TRBJ2-7; 8 bases are a match to TRBD2. Germline V CDR1 and CDR2: PRHDT, FYEKMQ (reference sequence). This CDR3 is built from 12 residues. The V gene end was trimmed by 5 bases and the J gene end by 10 bases; junction bases not matched to a gene: 7. CDR3 in amino acids: CASSTGGGRQYF. CDR3 DNA sequence: TGTGCCAGCAGCACGGGGGGGGGCAGACAGTACTTC.

This clone came up once. The V call is TRBV6-5, the J call TRBJ1-2; 8 bases map to TRBD1. V was clipped by 5 bases and J by 8 bases; unmatched bases: 13. This CDR3 contains 15 residues. Germline V CDR1 and CDR2: MNHEY, SVGAGI. The CDR3 nucleotides are TGTGCCAGCAGTATCTGGACAGGGTCAATGAACGGCTACACCTTC. Encoded protein: CASSIWTGSMNGYTF.

This sequence joins TRBV28 and TRBJ1-2; D is ambiguous. V lost 4 bases and J lost 1, with 7 bases in between. The length of the CDR3 is 13 residues. From germline, CDR1 is MDHEN and CDR2 SYDVKM. The CDR3 here is CASSSQVNYGYTF. In DNA form, the CDR3 reads TGTGCCAGCAGTTCCCAGGTTAACTATGGCTACACCTTC.

V is TRBV28 and J is TRBJ2-3; TRBD2 matches 10 bases. The trim removed 8 bases at V and 3 bases at J, leaving 8 bases unmatched. CDR3 length equals 15 residues. Germline CDR1 is MDHEN and CDR2 is SYDVKM. The CDR3 DNA sequence: TGTGCCAGCGGTACTAGCGGGATGGCGACAGATACGCAGTATTTT. Its translation: CASGTSGMATDTQYF.

This chain joins TRBV19 and TRBJ2-1, with TRBD2 matching 8 bases. The V gene's germline CDR1 is LNHDA and CDR2 SQIVND (reference sequence). Germline trimming cut 4 bases from V and 7 bases from J; bases unmatched to any gene: 15. The CDR3 is 17 amino acids. CDR3 coding DNA: TGTGCCAGTAGTAGGCCGGGACTAGGGGGATTTACGAATGAGCAGTTCTTC. It specifies CASSRPGLGGFTNEQFF.